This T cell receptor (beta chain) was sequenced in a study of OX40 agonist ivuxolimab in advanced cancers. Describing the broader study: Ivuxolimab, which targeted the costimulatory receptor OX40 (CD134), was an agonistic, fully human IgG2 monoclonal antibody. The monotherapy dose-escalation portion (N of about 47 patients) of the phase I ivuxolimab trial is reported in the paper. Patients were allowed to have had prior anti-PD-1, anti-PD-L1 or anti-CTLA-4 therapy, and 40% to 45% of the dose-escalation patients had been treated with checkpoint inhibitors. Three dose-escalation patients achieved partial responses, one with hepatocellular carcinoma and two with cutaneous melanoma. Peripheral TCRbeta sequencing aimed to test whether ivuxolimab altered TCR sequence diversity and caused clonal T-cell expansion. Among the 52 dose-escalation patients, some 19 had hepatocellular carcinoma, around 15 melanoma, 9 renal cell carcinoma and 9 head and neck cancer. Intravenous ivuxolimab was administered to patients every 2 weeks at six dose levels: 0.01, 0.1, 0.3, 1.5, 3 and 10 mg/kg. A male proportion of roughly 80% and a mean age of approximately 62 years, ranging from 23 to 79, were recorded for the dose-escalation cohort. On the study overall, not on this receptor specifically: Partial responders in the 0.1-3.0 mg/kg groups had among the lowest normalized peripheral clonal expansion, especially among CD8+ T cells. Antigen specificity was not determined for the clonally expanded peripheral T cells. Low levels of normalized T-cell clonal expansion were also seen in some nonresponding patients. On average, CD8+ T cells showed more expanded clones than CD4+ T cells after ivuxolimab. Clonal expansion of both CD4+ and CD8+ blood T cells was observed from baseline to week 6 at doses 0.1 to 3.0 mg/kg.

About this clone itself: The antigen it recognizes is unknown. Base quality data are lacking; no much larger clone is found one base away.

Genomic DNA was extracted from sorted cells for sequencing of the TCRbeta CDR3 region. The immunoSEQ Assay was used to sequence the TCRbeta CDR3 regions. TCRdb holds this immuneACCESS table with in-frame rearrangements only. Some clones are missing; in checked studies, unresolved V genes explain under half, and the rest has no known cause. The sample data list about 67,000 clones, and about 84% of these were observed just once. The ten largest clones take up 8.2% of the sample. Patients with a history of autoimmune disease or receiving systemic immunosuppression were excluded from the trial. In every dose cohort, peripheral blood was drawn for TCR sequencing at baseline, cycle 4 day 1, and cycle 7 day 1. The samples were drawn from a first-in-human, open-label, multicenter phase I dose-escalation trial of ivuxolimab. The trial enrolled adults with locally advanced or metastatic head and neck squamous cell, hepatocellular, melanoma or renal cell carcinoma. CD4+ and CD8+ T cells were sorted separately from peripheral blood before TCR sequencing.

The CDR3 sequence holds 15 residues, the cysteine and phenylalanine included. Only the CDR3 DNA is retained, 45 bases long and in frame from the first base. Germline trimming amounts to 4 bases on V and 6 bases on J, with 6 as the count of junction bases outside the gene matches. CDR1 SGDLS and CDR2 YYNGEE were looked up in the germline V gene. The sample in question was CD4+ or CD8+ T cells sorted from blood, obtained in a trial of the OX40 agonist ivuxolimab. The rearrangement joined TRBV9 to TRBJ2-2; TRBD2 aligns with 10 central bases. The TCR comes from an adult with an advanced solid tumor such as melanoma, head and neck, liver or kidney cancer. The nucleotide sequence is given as TGTGCCAGCAGCCCCCTAGCGGGAGCGGCCGGGGAGCTGTTTTTT. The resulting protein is CASSPLAGAAGELFF.